What follows are 24 T cell receptor beta chains derived from one specimen sequenced in a study of control samples from healthy donors and cancer patients. Libraries were prepared by immunoSEQ multiplex PCR; TCRdb keeps only in-frame clonotypes and omits some of them. The table lists about 110,000 clones, about 80% of them singletons. The sample taken for sequencing was blood. These receptors were obtained from a man aged 18 to 29 in good health.

The V call is TRBV11-2, the J call TRBJ1-1; D is undetermined. Between the trimmed V and J ends, which lost 1 base and 1 base, there was a span of 16 bases. This CDR3 contains 17 residues. Germline assignment: CDR1 SGHAT and CDR2 FQNNGV. The CDR3 sequence: CASSLASLPGRNTEAFF. The CDR3 DNA follows: TGTGCCAGCAGCTTAGCGTCCCTCCCTGGGAGGAACACTGAAGCTTTCTTT.

The chain employs TRBV9 and TRBJ2-3; either TRBD1 or TRBD2 may supply D (5 bases each). Germline assignment: CDR1 SGDLS and CDR2 YYNGEE. CDR3 length: 16 residues. V was pared by 4 bases and J by 6 bases, with 21 bases between. In DNA form, the CDR3 reads TGTGCCAGCAGCCGAACATGGGGGATATCAACGGATACGCAGTATTTT. Translation gives CASSRTWGISTDTQYF.

The chain couples TRBV7-9 to TRBJ2-3; 9 bases are a match to TRBD2. The CDR3 consists of 17 residues. Germline trimming cut 4 bases from V and 0 bases from J; bases unmatched to any gene: 8. In germline, CDR1 is SEHNR, CDR2 FQNEAQ (reference sequence). The CDR3: CASSYSGSGGSTDTQYF. The CDR3, as DNA: TGTGCCAGCAGCTACTCTGGGAGCGGGGGGAGCACAGATACGCAGTATTTT.

CDR3 amino acids: CASSFSGQGRGGYTF. CDR3 in DNA: TGTGCCAGCAGTTTCTCCGGACAGGGTCGAGGTGGCTACACCTTC. The rearrangement links TRBV27 to TRBJ1-2; 8 positions match TRBD1. The CDR3 has 15 residues. Germline trimming cut 3 bases from V and 7 bases from J; bases unmatched to any gene: 10. Germline V gives CDR1 MNHEY, CDR2 SMNVEV (reference sequence).

This clone was counted once. The chain is built from TRBV4-1 and TRBJ1-6; the match to TRBD1 covers 11 bases. Trimming removed 4 bases from V and 6 bases from J; junction bases left unmatched: 11. The CDR3 sequence is 18 residues long. CDR1 is MGHRA and CDR2 is YSYEKL in the germline V gene. DNA for the CDR3: TGCGCCAGCAGCCGCTCTGGGACAGGGGGAGGTGGTAATTCACCCCTCCACTTT. Encoded protein: CASSRSGTGGGGNSPLHF.

This rearrangement joins TRBV29-1 to TRBJ1-2; 8 bases are shared with TRBD1. This CDR3 comprises 13 residues. Germline trimming cut 4 bases from V and 5 bases from J; bases unmatched to any gene: 6. CDR1 and CDR2 (germline): SQVTM, ANQGSEA. As DNA, the CDR3 is TGCAGCGTTGTGACAGGGGTGTCTTATGGCTACACCTTC. Translation gives CSVVTGVSYGYTF.

The genes are TRBV7-9 and TRBJ2-7; 12 bases fit TRBD1. Germline loops: CDR1 SEHNR, CDR2 FQNEAQ (reference sequence). CDR3 length equals 13 residues. The trim removed 8 bases at V and 7 bases at J, leaving 6 bases unmatched. As DNA, the CDR3 is TGTGCCAGCCAGGGACAGGGGGCATGGGAGCAGTACTTC. It translates to CASQGQGAWEQYF.

On this clone: The same CDR3 also results from other DNA sequences found in this sample. This chain links TRBV5-1 with TRBJ2-7; D call uncertain. CDR1 and CDR2 (germline): SGHRS, YFSETQ. This CDR3 spans 14 amino acids. The ends were cut back, 0 bases at V and 2 bases at J, with 9 bases in the middle. The CDR3 protein is CASSLVVSPYEQYF. CDR3 sequence (DNA): TGCGCCAGCAGCTTGGTGGTCTCTCCCTACGAGCAGTACTTC.

On this clone: The sample carries other DNA sequences with the same CDR3. V usage is TRBV11-2 and J usage is TRBJ1-4, with D unresolved. Germline CDR1 reads SGHAT; CDR2 reads FQNNGV. V lost 0 bases, J lost 4 bases, and 6 bases lay in between. The CDR3 is 14 residues long. Here the CDR3 reads CASSLDRSNEKLFF. The DNA of the CDR3 is TGTGCCAGCAGCTTAGATCGAAGTAATGAAAAACTGTTTTTT.

The rearrangement joins TRBV28 to TRBJ2-1; 9 nucleotides match TRBD1. This CDR3 has 16 amino acids. J lost 1 base, V lost 4 bases, and 5 bases had no gene match. Germline CDR1 MDHEN, CDR2 SYDVKM. The CDR3 DNA follows: TGTGCCAGCAGTTCACAGGGGGCGAGGTCCTACAATGAGCAGTTCTTC. Amino acid sequence: CASSSQGARSYNEQFF.

The genes are TRBV27 and TRBJ1-1; 8 bases agree with TRBD1. V gave up 1 base and J gave up 0 bases; unmatched junction bases: 10. The CDR3 spans 18 residues. Germline CDR1 and CDR2: MNHEY and SMNVEV (reference sequence). The CDR3 reads CASSLLGARGPMNTEAFF. The DNA for the CDR3 is TGTGCCAGCAGTTTATTAGGGGCCAGGGGGCCCATGAACACTGAAGCTTTCTTT.

The CDR3 nucleotides read TGCGCCAGCAGCCCCGACTCTCAGAGCTCTGGAAACACCATATATTTT. Translating it yields CASSPDSQSSGNTIYF. This sequence joins TRBV5-1 and TRBJ1-3, with D unclear. The germline gives CDR1 SGHRS, CDR2 YFSETQ. CDR3 length equals 16 residues. With 4 bases removed from V and 0 bases from J, the gap between germline ends came to 14 bases. Based on the CDR3 plus reference TRBV5-1 and TRBJ1-3, the full variable domain is KAGVTQTPRYLIKTRGQQVTLSCSPISGHRSVSWYQQTPGQGLQFLFEYFSETQRNKGNFPGRFSGRQFSNSRSEMNVSTLELGDSALYLCASSPDSQSSGNTIYFGEGSWLTVV.

The chain links TRBV10-3 to TRBJ1-1; TRBD1 might be the D (6 bases). Germline V gene sequence: CDR1 ENHRY, CDR2 SYGVKD. The length of the CDR3 is 12 residues. V shed 6 bases and J shed 5 bases, with 10 bases lying between them. The CDR3 DNA reads as TGTGCCATCAGCATGAGGGGGACTGAAGCTTTCTTT. This encodes CAISMRGTEAFF.

V is TRBV10-2 and J is TRBJ2-5; 7 bases match TRBD2. The CDR3 length is 14 residues. Trimming cost V 4 bases and J 1 base; bases outside gene matches: 3. Germline CDR1 reads WSHSY; CDR2 reads SAAADI. The CDR3 sequence is CASSVSSGQETQYF. In DNA form, the CDR3 reads TGCGCCAGCAGTGTATCTAGCGGCCAAGAGACCCAGTACTTC.

This clone was counted only a few times. V usage is TRBV9 and J usage is TRBJ1-5; D might be TRBD1 (6 bases). V lost 0 bases to trimming and J lost 6 bases, with 13 bases between them. CDR1 is SGDLS and CDR2 is YYNGEE in the germline V gene. The CDR3 runs to 15 residues. This CDR3 reads CASSVGPLGGQPQHF. CDR3 bases: TGTGCCAGCAGCGTAGGCCCCCTAGGGGGTCAGCCCCAGCATTTT.

V usage is TRBV2 and J usage is TRBJ2-5; no clear D. CDR3 length equals 13 residues. With 4 bases removed from V and 5 bases from J, the gap between germline ends came to 11 bases. Germline-derived CDR1 and CDR2 are SNHLY and FYNNEI. This CDR3 reads CASSAQKGETQYF. The CDR3 nucleotides are TGTGCCAGCAGTGCGCAGAAAGGCGAGACCCAGTACTTC.

This clone has a handful of counts. The J gene is TRBJ2-7, the V gene TRBV6-7; D gene unclear. TRBV6-7 is treated as an ORF (open reading frame) with a function not yet certain. V was clipped by 0 bases and J by 5 bases, with 14 bases between them. The CDR3 is made up of 15 amino acids. In DNA form, the CDR3 reads TGTGCCAGCAGTTACTCGGGCGTACGTACGAACGAGCAGTACGTC. Residues: CASSYSGVRTNEQYV.

The chain recombines TRBV24-1 with TRBJ1-1; D may be TRBD1 (6 bases). Deletions cut 4 bases from V and 0 bases from J, with 8 bases between. CDR1 is KGHDR, CDR2 SFDVKD, per germline. The CDR3 contains 14 residues. The CDR3: CATSDGQLNTEAFF. The CDR3 region has the DNA TGTGCCACCAGTGACGGACAGTTGAACACTGAAGCTTTCTTT.

Note on this clone: At one of its ends the junction is not consistent with the germline gene, which may arise from a read error. The rearrangement uses TRBV6-5 and TRBJ1-1, with 7 bases that match TRBD1. The CDR3 extends over 13 amino acids. Germline V gene data show CDR1 as MNHEY and CDR2 as SVGAGI. The CDR3 nucleotides are TGTGCCAGCAGGATCAGGGGGTACACTGAAGCTCTCTTT. Its protein product is CASRIRGYTEALF.

The rearrangement links TRBV6-1 to TRBJ1-2, with no clear D. CDR3 length: 14 amino acids. V gave up 5 bases and J gave up 7 bases, with 17 bases separating them. Germline values: CDR1 MNHNS, CDR2 SASEGT. Written as DNA, the CDR3 is TGTGCCAGCAGTCCCGAAGGGCTGAGGAGTGGCTACACCTTC. Protein product: CASSPEGLRSGYTF.

The V and J genes are TRBV19 and TRBJ2-5, with 7 bases matching TRBD1. Per the germline V gene, CDR1 is LNHDA and CDR2 is SQIVND (reference sequence). CDR3 length: 20 residues. Trimming at V came to 1 base and at J to 1 base, leaving 18 bases not matched to a gene. Here the CDR3 reads CASSIVLIISTDRAQETQYF. CDR3 DNA: TGTGCCAGTAGTATAGTTCTAATCATCAGCACAGACAGGGCCCAAGAGACCCAGTACTTC. The complete variable domain, with remaining parts taken from reference TRBV19 and TRBJ2-5, reads DGGITQSPKYLFRKEGQNVTLSCEQNLNHDAMYWYRQDPGQGLRLIYYSQIVNDFQKGDIAEGYSVSREKKESFPLTVTSAQKNPTAFYLCASSIVLIISTDRAQETQYFGPGTRLLVL.

The V call is TRBV19, the J call TRBJ2-4, with TRBD2 matching 11 bases. The CDR3 sequence is 21 residues long. The V and J ends lost 5 bases and 0 bases, in that order; junction bases with no gene match: 18. Germline CDR1 LNHDA, CDR2 SQIVND (reference sequence). As DNA, the CDR3 is TGTGCCAGTAGTCCCCCGCCCGGAGTAGCGGGGGGGAATTCAGCCAAAAACATTCAGTACTTC. Protein product: CASSPPPGVAGGNSAKNIQYF.

This chain connects TRBV6-5 to TRBJ1-6; D is undetermined. Trimming stripped 9 bases from V and 0 bases from J, with 9 bases between. The germline V gene has CDR1 MNHEY and CDR2 SVGAGI. The CDR3 runs to 14 residues. The CDR3 protein is CASGTSSYNSPLHF. In nucleotides, the CDR3 is TGTGCCAGTGGTACGAGCTCCTATAATTCACCCCTCCACTTT.

This clone was seen once. The rearrangement joins TRBV6-5 to TRBJ1-5, with 7 bases fitting TRBD1. This CDR3 has 15 residues. CDR1 is MNHEY and CDR2 is SVGAGI in the germline V gene. The V and J ends lost 6 bases and 6 bases, in that order; junction bases with no gene match: 11. The DNA of the CDR3 is TGTGCCAGCAGGGCGGACAGGAGAGACGGTCAGCCCCAGCATTTT. This gives the protein CASRADRRDGQPQHF.